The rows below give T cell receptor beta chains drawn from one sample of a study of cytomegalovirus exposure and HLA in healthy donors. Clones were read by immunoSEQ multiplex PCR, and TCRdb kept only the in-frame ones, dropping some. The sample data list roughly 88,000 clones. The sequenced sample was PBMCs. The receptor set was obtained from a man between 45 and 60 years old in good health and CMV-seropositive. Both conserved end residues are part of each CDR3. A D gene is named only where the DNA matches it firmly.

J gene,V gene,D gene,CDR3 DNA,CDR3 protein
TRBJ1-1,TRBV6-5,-,TGTGCCAGCAACCGACAGCCGAACACTGAAGCTTTCTTT,CASNRQPNTEAFF
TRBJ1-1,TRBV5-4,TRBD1,TGTGCCAGCAGCACCCGGACAGGGGGCGCGGGGCAGGGGGGCACTGAAGCTTTCTTT,CASSTRTGGAGQGGTEAFF
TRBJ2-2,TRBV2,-,TGTGCCAGCAGTGTAGGGGTAGGGAACACCGGGGAGCTGTTTTTT,CASSVGVGNTGELFF
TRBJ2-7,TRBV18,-,TGTGCCAGCTCACCAGGACAGTTCCTACGGTGGGAGCAGTACTTC,CASSPGQFLRWEQYF
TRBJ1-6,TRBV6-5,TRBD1,TGTGCCAGCAGTTATGACAGGGGATGGAATTCACCCCTCCACTTT,CASSYDRGWNSPLHF
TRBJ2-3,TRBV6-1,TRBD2,TGTGCCAGCAGGCGACTAGCGGCGAGAACAGATACGCAGTATTTT,CASRRLAARTDTQYF
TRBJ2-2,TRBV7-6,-,TGTGCCAGCAGCTTAGCGTTTGAGACTAGGGACACCGGGGAGCTGTTTTTT,CASSLAFETRDTGELFF
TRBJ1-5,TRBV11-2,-,TGTGCCAGCAGCGGTCAGGCAGGGAGCAATCAGCCCCAGCATTTT,CASSGQAGSNQPQHF
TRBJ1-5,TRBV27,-,TGTGCCAGCAGTTTCTCAGTGCGGCAGCCCCAGCATTTT,CASSFSVRQPQHF
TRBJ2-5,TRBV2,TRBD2,TGTGCCAGCAGAACTAGCGGTTTCCAAGAGACCCAGTACTTC,CASRTSGFQETQYF
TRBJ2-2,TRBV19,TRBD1,TGTGCCAGTAGTAAGACAGGGTTTAACACCGGGGAGCTGTTTTTT,CASSKTGFNTGELFF
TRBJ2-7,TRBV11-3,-,TGTGCCAGCAGCACACCGGGTTCCTCCTACGAGCAGTACTTC,CASSTPGSSYEQYF
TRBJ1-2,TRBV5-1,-,TGCGCCAGCAGCGCTCTATGGGGGGACCGCGGCTACACCTTC,CASSALWGDRGYTF
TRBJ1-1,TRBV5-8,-,TGTGCCAGCAGCCCGGCGGGCAGCATGAACACTGAAGCTTTCTTT,CASSPAGSMNTEAFF
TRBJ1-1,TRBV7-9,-,TGTGCCAGCAGCGCGCCGGGGGTGTTGGTTGGTGAAGCTTTCTTT,CASSAPGVLVGEAFF
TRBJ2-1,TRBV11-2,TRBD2,TGTGCCAGCAGCTTCTCAGGGACTAGCGGCTACAATGAGCAGTTCTTC,CASSFSGTSGYNEQFF
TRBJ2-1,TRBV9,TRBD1,TGTGCCAGCAGCTCTCGGACAGGGGATCCCTACAATGAGCAGTTCTTC,CASSSRTGDPYNEQFF
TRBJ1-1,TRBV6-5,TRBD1,TGTGCCAGCAGTCGGACAGGACGGAACACTGAAGCTTTCTTT,CASSRTGRNTEAFF
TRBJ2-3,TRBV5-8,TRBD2,TGTGCCAGCAGCTCCGGACTAGCGGGAGCCACAGATACGCAGTATTTT,CASSSGLAGATDTQYF
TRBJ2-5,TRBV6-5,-,TGTGCCAGCTCCCTTAGCGAGAAAGAGACCCAGTACTTC,CASSLSEKETQYF
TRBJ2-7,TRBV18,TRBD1,TGTGCCAGCTCACCACCTTCCGGGACAGGGGGACACGAGCAGTACTTC,CASSPPSGTGGHEQYF
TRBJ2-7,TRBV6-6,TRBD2,TGTGCCAGCAGTTACTCTGAGCGGGGGGCCGGGGAGCAGTACTTC,CASSYSERGAGEQYF
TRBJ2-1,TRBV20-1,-,TGCAGTGCTAGAGATCCACAAGAGCAGTTCTTC,CSARDPQEQFF
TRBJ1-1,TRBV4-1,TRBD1,TGCGCCAGCAGGAGAGGGGGCGCGGTCACTGAAGCTTTCTTT,CASRRGGAVTEAFF
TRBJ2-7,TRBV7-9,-,TGTGCCAGCAGCTTAGAGTCTCGGTTTTACGAGCAGTACTTC,CASSLESRFYEQYF
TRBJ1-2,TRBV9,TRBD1,TGTGCCAGCAGCGCGTACGGGACAGGGGGCTATGGCTACACCTTC,CASSAYGTGGYGYTF
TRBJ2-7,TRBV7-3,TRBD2,TGTGCCAGCAGCCATGGAAGCGGGACCGAGCAGTACTTC,CASSHGSGTEQYF
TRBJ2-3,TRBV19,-,TGTGCCAGTAGTATAGGAGGGCCGGGAGTAGGAGTAGATACGCAGTATTTT,CASSIGGPGVGVDTQYF
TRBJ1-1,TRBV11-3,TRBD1,TGTGCCAGCAGCTCCCCCGGGGCAGGGGGCAGGAACACTGAAGCTTTCTTT,CASSSPGAGGRNTEAFF
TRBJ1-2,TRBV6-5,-,TGTGCCAGCAGCCAAGACAGTAACTATGGCTACACCTTC,CASSQDSNYGYTF
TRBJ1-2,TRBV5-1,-,TGCGCCAGCAGCTTGTCATATACTTCGGGGGATGGCTACACCTTC,CASSLSYTSGDGYTF
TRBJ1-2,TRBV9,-,TGTGCCAGCAGCGTGGCAGGGAACTATGGCTACACCTTC,CASSVAGNYGYTF
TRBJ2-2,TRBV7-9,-,TGTGCCAGCAGCCAAGTGAGGGTTACCGGGGAGCTGTTTTTT,CASSQVRVTGELFF
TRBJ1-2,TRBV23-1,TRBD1,TGCGCCAGGGCGACAGGGCCTAACTATGGCTACACCTTC,CARATGPNYGYTF
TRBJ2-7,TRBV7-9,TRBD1,TGTGCCAGCAGCCCGCGACCGGGACAGGGGGCTTACGAGCAGTACTTC,CASSPRPGQGAYEQYF
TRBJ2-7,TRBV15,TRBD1,TGTGCCACCAGCACAGGGGGCCATGTCCGGTACGAGCAGTACTTC,CATSTGGHVRYEQYF
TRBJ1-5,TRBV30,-,TGTGCCTGGAATGCCGAGGTGGCCCTGGCATGTCAGCCCCAGCATTTT,CAWNAEVALACQPQHF
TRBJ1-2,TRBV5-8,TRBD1,TGTGCCAGCAGCCTGTGGGACAGGCCGGGCTCCTTC,CASSLWDRPGSF
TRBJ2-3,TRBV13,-,TGTGCCAGCAGCCCTAGGAGAGCGGCCACAGATACGCAGTATTTT,CASSPRRAATDTQYF
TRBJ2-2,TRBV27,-,TGTGCCAGCAGAACTAAGCGCCGTGACACCGGGGAGCTGTTTTTT,CASRTKRRDTGELFF
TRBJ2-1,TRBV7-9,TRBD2,TGTGCCAGCAGCTTTGGTGGAGGGAGGGCCCTGAATGAGCAGTTCTTC,CASSFGGGRALNEQFF
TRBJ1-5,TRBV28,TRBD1,TGTGCCAGCAGTTTTTTATTGGTAAGGACAGGGGGCGGCAATCAGCCCCAGCATTTT,CASSFLLVRTGGGNQPQHF
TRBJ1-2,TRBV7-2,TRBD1,TGTGCCAGCAGCTCGGACAGGGGCTATGGCTACACCTTC,CASSSDRGYGYTF
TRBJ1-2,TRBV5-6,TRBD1,TGTGCCAGCAGCTTGGCAGGACAGGTATACTATGGCTACACCTTC,CASSLAGQVYYGYTF
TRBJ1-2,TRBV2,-,TGTGCCAGCAGTGAAGGGCGAGCAGGGATGATTCGAGGCTACACCTTC,CASSEGRAGMIRGYTF
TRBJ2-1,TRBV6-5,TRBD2,TGTGCCACCTCGGAGAGCGGGGTCTCCTACAATGAGCAGTTCTTC,CATSESGVSYNEQFF
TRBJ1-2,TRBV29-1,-,TGCAGCGCGCTGCGGGGTGGTGACTATGGCTACACCTTC,CSALRGGDYGYTF
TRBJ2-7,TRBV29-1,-,TGCAGCGTTGAAACGGCTAGTTCGACCTACGAGCAGTACTTC,CSVETASSTYEQYF
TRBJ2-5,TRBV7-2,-,TGTGCCAGCAGCTTAGGGGACTCCAATCAGTGGACCCAGTACTTC,CASSLGDSNQWTQYF
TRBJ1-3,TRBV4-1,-,TGCGCCAGCAGCCAAGCAGGACTCTCTGGAAACACCATATATTTT,CASSQAGLSGNTIYF